These T cell receptor beta chains were read from a single sample in a study of blood T cell repertoires in COVID-19. The method was immunoSEQ multiplex PCR; TCRdb's version includes in-frame clones alone and lacks a portion of them. The repertoire has about 180,000 clones, approximately 85% of them found once; the top ten carry approximately 10%. The sequencing sample was made of peripheral blood. The receptors originated from a human donor with active or convalescent COVID-19. The donor label of this sample is uncertain. The CDR3 runs from the conserved cysteine through the conserved F or W. The order of the fields is V gene, clone size, D gene, J gene, CDR3 DNA, CDR3 protein. The D gene is left open where the match is weak. A clone size is listed for some rows: how often the clone was seen (once, few, many), or a class if it is expanded.

V gene: TRBV19; clone size: .; D gene: TRBD1; J gene: TRBJ2-1; CDR3 DNA: TGTGCCAGTAGTATAGGTCCGGACAGGGGGCGGAATGAGCAGTTCTTC; CDR3 protein: CASSIGPDRGRNEQFF
V gene: TRBV6-5; clone size: .; D gene: TRBD1; J gene: TRBJ1-1; CDR3 DNA: TGTGCCAGCAGTTACAGGGGGCGGAACACTGAAGCTTTCTTT; CDR3 protein: CASSYRGRNTEAFF
V gene: TRBV2; clone size: .; D gene: .; J gene: TRBJ1-1; CDR3 DNA: TGTGCCAGCAGTGGGGACTACACTGAAGCTTTCTTT; CDR3 protein: CASSGDYTEAFF
V gene: TRBV4-2; clone size: .; D gene: TRBD2; J gene: TRBJ2-1; CDR3 DNA: TGTGCCAGCAGCCATACTAGCGGGGGGTCGAGCTCCTACAATGAGCAGTTCTTC; CDR3 protein: CASSHTSGGSSSYNEQFF
V gene: TRBV4-2; clone size: .; D gene: .; J gene: TRBJ2-5; CDR3 DNA: TGTGCCAGCAGCCAAGATTGGGCAGACCAAGAGACCCAGTACTTC; CDR3 protein: CASSQDWADQETQYF
V gene: TRBV12-5; clone size: few; D gene: .; J gene: TRBJ1-1; CDR3 DNA: TGTGCTAGTGGTTTGGGGGGGCGACCTGAAGCTTTCTTT; CDR3 protein: CASGLGGRPEAFF
V gene: TRBV9; clone size: .; D gene: .; J gene: TRBJ2-2; CDR3 DNA: TGTGCCAGCAGCAGTAGCAGTCCCGGGGAGCTGTTTTTT; CDR3 protein: CASSSSSPGELFF
V gene: TRBV29-1; clone size: .; D gene: TRBD2; J gene: TRBJ2-1; CDR3 DNA: TGCAGCCTCAGACTAGCGGGAGGGATTAGAAATGAGCAGTTCTTC; CDR3 protein: CSLRLAGGIRNEQFF
V gene: TRBV28; clone size: .; D gene: TRBD2; J gene: TRBJ2-5; CDR3 DNA: TGTGCCAGCAGTTATCTAGCGGGTGAAGAGACCCAGTACTTC; CDR3 protein: CASSYLAGEETQYF
V gene: TRBV4-3; clone size: .; D gene: .; J gene: TRBJ2-7; CDR3 DNA: TGCGCCAGCAGCCAGGGGGCGGGCTCCTACGAGCAGTACTTC; CDR3 protein: CASSQGAGSYEQYF
V gene: TRBV12-3/TRBV12-4; clone size: .; D gene: .; J gene: TRBJ1-5; CDR3 DNA: TGTGCCAACAGTTTTCAGGGTTTTGAGCCCCAGCATTTT; CDR3 protein: CANSFQGFEPQHF
V gene: TRBV19; clone size: once; D gene: TRBD1; J gene: TRBJ2-5; CDR3 DNA: TGTGCCAGTCAAACGACCTCCGGGACAGGGGGGACCCAGTACTTC; CDR3 protein: CASQTTSGTGGTQYF
V gene: TRBV10-3; clone size: once; D gene: .; J gene: TRBJ1-1; CDR3 DNA: TGTGCCATCAGTGAGTTTTATAACACTGAAGCTTTCTTT; CDR3 protein: CAISEFYNTEAFF
V gene: TRBV3-1/TRBV3-2; clone size: .; D gene: .; J gene: TRBJ2-2; CDR3 DNA: TGTGCCAGCAGCCAACAGGGGACCGGGGAGCTGTTTTTT; CDR3 protein: CASSQQGTGELFF
V gene: TRBV30; clone size: .; D gene: .; J gene: TRBJ2-5; CDR3 DNA: TGTGCCTGGAACCCAAGGGGGCAAGAGACCCAGTACTTC; CDR3 protein: CAWNPRGQETQYF
V gene: TRBV11-3; clone size: .; D gene: TRBD2; J gene: TRBJ2-3; CDR3 DNA: TGTGCCAGCAGCTTAGCCCCGACTAGCGGGAGTAGTAAATCCACAGATACGCAGTATTTT; CDR3 protein: CASSLAPTSGSSKSTDTQYF
V gene: TRBV11-2; clone size: .; D gene: .; J gene: TRBJ2-1; CDR3 DNA: TGTGCCAGCAGCCTTTACAGCGGGTCTTCCTACAATGAGCAGTTCTTC; CDR3 protein: CASSLYSGSSYNEQFF
V gene: TRBV18; clone size: .; D gene: .; J gene: TRBJ1-3; CDR3 DNA: TGTGCCAGCTCACCTAATTACTCTGGAAACACCATATATTTT; CDR3 protein: CASSPNYSGNTIYF
V gene: TRBV7-9; clone size: .; D gene: .; J gene: TRBJ2-7; CDR3 DNA: TGTGCCAGCGAGTTGCGGGGTTCCGACGAGCAGTACTTC; CDR3 protein: CASELRGSDEQYF
V gene: TRBV7-3; clone size: once; D gene: TRBD1; J gene: TRBJ2-5; CDR3 DNA: TGTGCCAGCAGCTCGACAGGGGCCGAGACCCAGTACTTC; CDR3 protein: CASSSTGAETQYF
V gene: TRBV27; clone size: once; D gene: .; J gene: TRBJ2-7; CDR3 DNA: TGTGCCACCGGCTGGGGCGGCAGCTCCTACGAGCAGTACTTC; CDR3 protein: CATGWGGSSYEQYF
V gene: TRBV6-5; clone size: once; D gene: TRBD1; J gene: TRBJ1-5; CDR3 DNA: TGTGCCAGCAGGAAACCCGGGACAGAACAGCCCCAGCATTTT; CDR3 protein: CASRKPGTEQPQHF
V gene: TRBV11-3; clone size: .; D gene: TRBD2; J gene: TRBJ2-3; CDR3 DNA: TGTGCCAGCAGCTCCATTGGAGCGGGAGTTACTAATACGCAGTATTTT; CDR3 protein: CASSSIGAGVTNTQYF
V gene: TRBV7-9; clone size: .; D gene: TRBD2; J gene: TRBJ2-3; CDR3 DNA: TGTGCCAGCAGCGAACTAGCGGGCACAGATACGCAGTATTTT; CDR3 protein: CASSELAGTDTQYF
V gene: TRBV7-2; clone size: .; D gene: TRBD1; J gene: TRBJ1-3; CDR3 DNA: TGTGCCAGCAGAGACAGGGCCGGAAACACCATATATTTT; CDR3 protein: CASRDRAGNTIYF
V gene: TRBV5-6; clone size: .; D gene: .; J gene: TRBJ2-5; CDR3 DNA: TGTGCCAGCGGAGGGGGGGCAGAGACCCAGTACTTC; CDR3 protein: CASGGGAETQYF
V gene: TRBV24-1; clone size: .; D gene: TRBD2; J gene: TRBJ2-1; CDR3 DNA: TGTGCCACCAGTGAGCCGACTAGCGGGAGTACCTACAATGAGCAGTTCTTC; CDR3 protein: CATSEPTSGSTYNEQFF
V gene: TRBV9; clone size: .; D gene: .; J gene: TRBJ1-3; CDR3 DNA: TGTGCCAGCAGCCAAGGGACATTCTCTGGAAACACCATATATTTT; CDR3 protein: CASSQGTFSGNTIYF
V gene: TRBV2; clone size: .; D gene: TRBD1; J gene: TRBJ1-2; CDR3 DNA: TGTGCCAGCAGTATTGAGGACAGGTCGGAACACTTC; CDR3 protein: CASSIEDRSEHF
V gene: TRBV10-1; clone size: .; D gene: .; J gene: TRBJ2-4; CDR3 DNA: TGCGCCAGCAGTGATGCCGAGGTCGGAAACATTCAGTACTTC; CDR3 protein: CASSDAEVGNIQYF
V gene: TRBV28; clone size: .; D gene: TRBD1; J gene: TRBJ2-7; CDR3 DNA: TGTGCCAGCAGCTCGACAGGGGAACCCTCCTACGAGCAGTACTTC; CDR3 protein: CASSSTGEPSYEQYF
V gene: TRBV28; clone size: .; D gene: TRBD2; J gene: TRBJ2-5; CDR3 DNA: TGTGCCAGCAGCTCCCTTTGGGGGGGGAAAGAAACGAGGGAGACCCAGTACTTC; CDR3 protein: CASSSLWGGKETRETQYF
V gene: TRBV5-5; clone size: .; D gene: .; J gene: TRBJ2-7; CDR3 DNA: TGTGCCAGCAGCTTGTTGTCCGGGGGAAGGGACGAGCAGTACTTC; CDR3 protein: CASSLLSGGRDEQYF
V gene: TRBV7-2; clone size: .; D gene: TRBD2; J gene: TRBJ2-5; CDR3 DNA: TGTGCCAGCAGCTTCGATAGCGGGGGGGCGTGGGAGACCCAGTACTTC; CDR3 protein: CASSFDSGGAWETQYF
V gene: TRBV4-1; clone size: .; D gene: TRBD2; J gene: TRBJ2-2; CDR3 DNA: TGCGCCAGCAGACGAGGGGGACTAGCGGGAAGAAACACCGGGGAGCTGTTTTTT; CDR3 protein: CASRRGGLAGRNTGELFF
V gene: TRBV7-2; clone size: .; D gene: .; J gene: TRBJ2-7; CDR3 DNA: TGTGCCAGCAGCCGAACTTTCGGCTACGAGCAGTACTTC; CDR3 protein: CASSRTFGYEQYF
V gene: TRBV14; clone size: .; D gene: TRBD1; J gene: TRBJ2-2; CDR3 DNA: TGTGCCAGCAGCCAATTTCTGACAGGGCTGGGGGCGCGGACCGGGGAGCTGTTTTTT; CDR3 protein: CASSQFLTGLGARTGELFF
V gene: TRBV5-1; clone size: .; D gene: .; J gene: TRBJ2-2; CDR3 DNA: TGCGCCAGCAGCTTGAAGTCCCGGAGCAACACCGGGGAGCTGTTTTTT; CDR3 protein: CASSLKSRSNTGELFF
V gene: TRBV19; clone size: .; D gene: TRBD1; J gene: TRBJ2-7; CDR3 DNA: TGTGCCAGTAGTTACGGACAGGGCTCCTACGAGCAGTACTTC; CDR3 protein: CASSYGQGSYEQYF
V gene: TRBV7-2; clone size: .; D gene: .; J gene: TRBJ1-2; CDR3 DNA: TGTGCCAGCACCCTCGAGGTGGCTGGCTACACCTTC; CDR3 protein: CASTLEVAGYTF
V gene: TRBV7-3; clone size: .; D gene: TRBD2; J gene: TRBJ2-1; CDR3 DNA: TGTGCCAGCAGCTTAACGTTACTAGCGGGATTCTACAATGAGCAGTTCTTC; CDR3 protein: CASSLTLLAGFYNEQFF
V gene: TRBV5-5; clone size: .; D gene: .; J gene: TRBJ2-1; CDR3 DNA: TGTGCCAGCAGCTTTTTCCAGGGACATGATGAGCAGTTCTTC; CDR3 protein: CASSFFQGHDEQFF
V gene: TRBV27; clone size: .; D gene: .; J gene: TRBJ2-3; CDR3 DNA: TGTGCCAGCAGTTTAGGTAGGGGCGTGGGCACAGATACGCAGTATTTT; CDR3 protein: CASSLGRGVGTDTQYF
V gene: TRBV11-2; clone size: .; D gene: .; J gene: TRBJ2-7; CDR3 DNA: TGTGCCAGCAGCCTGGGGGCCAACAACGAGCAGTACTTC; CDR3 protein: CASSLGANNEQYF
V gene: TRBV5-1; clone size: .; D gene: .; J gene: TRBJ1-3; CDR3 DNA: TGCGCCAGCCACCCGGGGAGCTCTGGAAACACCATATATTTT; CDR3 protein: CASHPGSSGNTIYF
V gene: TRBV13; clone size: .; D gene: .; J gene: TRBJ1-1; CDR3 DNA: TGTGCCAGCAGCTCGGGCACTCCGGGGACTGAAGCTTTCTTT; CDR3 protein: CASSSGTPGTEAFF
V gene: TRBV3-1/TRBV3-2; clone size: .; D gene: TRBD1; J gene: TRBJ1-2; CDR3 DNA: TGTGCCAGCAGCCCCGGGACAGGGGTCTTTAACTATGGCTACACCTTC; CDR3 protein: CASSPGTGVFNYGYTF